This T cell receptor (beta chain) originates from a study of blood T cell repertoires in COVID-19. Study in general: Material from acute and convalescent COVID-19 was sourced from the United States, Italy and Spain. T cells, B-cell-depleted T cells, or PBMCs provided the cDNA or gDNA that served as material.

J was trimmed by 0 bases and V by 4 bases; bases with no gene match: 6. The CDR3 loop spans 18 amino acids. Germline lookup yields CDR1 MNHEY and CDR2 SVGEGT. Original processing methods: The authors estimated nucleated cell counts from reference gene primer amplification. Only in-frame clones appear in the TCRdb table, and some are missing; sequencing was by immunoSEQ multiplex PCR. That table furnishes V, J and clone size, whereas the DNA furnished D and trimming. The data hold roughly 90,000 clones, with roughly nine tenths observed a single time. Sequencing was done on a sample of peripheral blood. The clonotype was recovered from an elderly woman with active COVID-19. The genes are TRBV6-2 or TRBV6-3 and TRBJ2-1; 13 bases are a match to TRBD2. CDR3 sequence (DNA): TGTGCCAGCAGTTCCCAAACTAGCGGGAGGGTCTCCTACAATGAGCAGTTCTTC. This sequence encodes CASSSQTSGRVSYNEQFF.